Included here is one T cell receptor beta chain sequence, with context. Its specificity is not known. A much larger clone sits a single nucleotide away, making a read error possible. Deletions cut 5 bases from V and 4 bases from J, with 11 bases between. CDR1 is SQVTM and CDR2 is ANQGSEA in the germline V gene. This CDR3 is built from 13 residues. Axillary draining lymph nodes of breast cancer patients supplied the node samples. TCRdb reprocessed the multiplex PCR reads via MiXCR and lists one record per CDR3 protein. The data contain about 100,000 distinct CDR3 sequences, around 21% of them singletons. This specimen belongs to a study of breast tumors, draining lymph nodes, adjacent tissues. The study's findings and limits: The lymph node origin of tumor T cells was framed as consistent with a hypothesis, not demonstrated. Tumor repertoires ranked between lymph nodes and nontumor tissue in diversity, with V and J gene preferences. Luminal-like breast cancer showed significantly greater tumor-nontumor repertoire similarity than basal-like breast cancer did.

The chain carries TRBV29-1 and TRBJ1-4, with TRBD1 as a possible D gene (5 bases). Sequenced: axillary lymph node tissue. The receptor was isolated from a female donor with breast cancer. Some clones in this sample may be carry-over from other donors' samples. CDR3 sequence reads: CSVPGRVNEKLFF. The CDR3 bases are TGCAGCGTTCCGGGCAGGGTTAATGAAAAACTGTTTTTT.